The present T cell receptor beta chain was sequenced within a study of T cell repertoires and HLA-DP antigens. Study-wide background: Versus self, one alloantigen differed at one groove amino acid, the other at ten. General study findings and limits: Average cumulative frequency of previously undetected clones was 36.3% against one allele and 50% to 65% against the other.

Primers targeted 54 TRBV and 13 TRBJ segments. The protocol was immunoSEQ multiplex PCR, while the TCRdb copy is restricted to in-frame clones and leaves out a portion. The sample lists over 60,000 clones, about four fifths occurring once. The CDR3 length is 13 residues. The germline V gene encodes CDR1 SNHLY and CDR2 FYNNEI. J gave up 8 bases and V 3 bases, and 2 bases lay outside the gene matches. In regard to this clone: No antigen is known for it.

This clonotype was sampled from a man between 60 and 75 years old in good health and CMV-seronegative. V and J are TRBV2 and TRBJ1-4; 8 bases fit TRBD1. The sample consisted of CD4+ T cells from PBMCs. The CDR3 DNA is TGTGCCAGCAGTGAGGACAGGGACGAAAAACTGTTTTTT. Its translation is CASSEDRDEKLFF.